A single sample gave rise to the 30 T cell receptor beta chains below, sequenced in a study of blood T cell repertoires in COVID-19. Some clones are missing from TCRdb's copy, which holds only in-frame ones; the method was immunoSEQ multiplex PCR. This sample has roughly 110,000 clones; less than 90% occur once, and the top ten carry about 4%. Input material: peripheral blood. These receptors came from a human donor in a cohort sampled during active COVID-19.

The V and J genes are TRBV6-5 and TRBJ1-1; 9 nucleotides agree with TRBD1. This CDR3 comprises 12 residues. Germline V gene lookup returns CDR1 MNHEY and CDR2 SVGAGI. V was clipped by 6 bases and J by 11 bases; unmatched bases: 7. The CDR3: CASSTTGGEAFF. DNA for the CDR3: TGTGCCAGCAGCACTACAGGGGGCGAGGCTTTCTTT.

The rearrangement links TRBV19 to TRBJ2-3, with TRBD2 matching 7 bases. V shed 1 base, J shed 0 bases, and the junction held 7 bases outside the gene matches. CDR1 LNHDA and CDR2 SQIVND come from the germline V gene (reference sequence). CDR3 length: 17 residues. The CDR3 sequence: CASSIGASGTSTDTQYF. The CDR3 DNA reads as TGTGCCAGTAGTATAGGGGCTAGCGGAACTAGCACAGATACGCAGTATTTT.

The chain couples TRBV7-2 to TRBJ1-6; no definite D call. Trimming pared 6 bases from V and 5 bases from J, leaving 5 bases between. The CDR3 sequence is 12 residues long. Germline values: CDR1 SGHTA, CDR2 FQGNSA. As DNA, the CDR3 is TGTGCCAGCAGACAAAATAATTCACCCCTCCACTTT. The encoded protein is CASRQNNSPLHF.

The genes are TRBV5-6 and TRBJ2-7; tentative D call: TRBD2 (6 bases). The germline V gene encodes CDR1 SGHDT and CDR2 YYEEEE. V was cut by 1 base and J by 2 bases, with 13 bases left in between. The CDR3 has 15 amino acids. CDR3 bases: TGTGCCAGCAGCTTGACCGGGACTGGACCCTACGAGCAGTACTTC. It translates to CASSLTGTGPYEQYF.

This chain connects TRBV4-2 to TRBJ2-7; 9 bases fit TRBD2. CDR1 LGHNA and CDR2 YNFKEQ come from the germline V gene. Trimming cost V 3 bases and J 0 bases; bases outside gene matches: 9. CDR3 length: 17 residues. The CDR3 protein is CASSQLLAGRSSYEQYF. In nucleotides, the CDR3 is TGTGCCAGCAGCCAGCTACTAGCGGGTAGGAGCTCCTACGAGCAGTACTTC.

The chain has TRBV28 and TRBJ2-1; 10 nucleotides align to TRBD2. Germline V gene data show CDR1 as MDHEN and CDR2 as SYDVKM. V shed 5 bases, J shed 7 bases, and the junction held 8 bases outside the gene matches. The CDR3 extends over 15 amino acids. CDR3 region: CASSPAGGPKNEQFF. DNA of the CDR3: TGTGCCAGCAGTCCAGCGGGAGGGCCTAAGAATGAGCAGTTCTTC.

The V gene is TRBV18, the J gene TRBJ1-1; D not certain. The V gene lost 3 bases and the J gene lost 0 bases, with 11 bases spanning the gap. CDR1 KGHSH and CDR2 LQKENI come from the germline V gene. This CDR3 is 15 amino acids long. The CDR3 DNA follows: TGTGCCAGCTCACCTTACCAACTTTTGAACACTGAAGCTTTCTTT. As protein: CASSPYQLLNTEAFF.

This chain joins TRBV5-8 and TRBJ2-4; 7 nucleotides line up with TRBD2. The CDR3 spans 18 residues. V dropped 0 bases and J dropped 9; count of bases not matched to a gene: 18. The germline CDR1 and CDR2 sequences are SGHTS and YDEGEE. CDR3 DNA sequence: TGTGCCAGCAGCTTGGCCCGGGCTAGCGGCGTTGGGTTCAGCATTCAGTACTTC. Protein product: CASSLARASGVGFSIQYF.

The V gene is TRBV4-1, the J gene TRBJ1-3; TRBD1 aligns across 9 bases. The germline CDR1 and CDR2 sequences are MGHRA and YSYEKL. V was clipped by 2 bases and J by 4 bases; unmatched bases: 6. CDR3 length equals 16 residues. CDR3 nucleotide sequence: TGCGCCAGCAGCCAACAGGACAGGGGCACGGGAAACACCATATATTTT. Translated, it gives CASSQQDRGTGNTIYF.

This chain links TRBV28 with TRBJ1-3; D might be TRBD1 (6 bases). Per germline, CDR1 MDHEN and CDR2 SYDVKM. The CDR3 consists of 16 residues. The V end was cut by 2 bases, the J end by 4 bases, with 15 bases between. The CDR3 DNA follows: TGTGCCAGCAGTTTACGATGGGGGCCTTTAGGAAACACCATATATTTT. This translates into CASSLRWGPLGNTIYF.

This chain joins TRBV15 and TRBJ2-7; 10 nucleotides match TRBD2. After removal of 1 base from V and 3 bases from J, the junction contained 12 bases not matched to a gene. This CDR3 spans 18 amino acids. CDR1 and CDR2 (germline): LNHNV, YYDKDF (reference sequence). The CDR3 DNA sequence: TGTGCCACCAGCAGAGGACTAGCGGGTCTCCTCGGAGGCTACGAGCAGTACTTC. Its translation is CATSRGLAGLLGGYEQYF.

The V call is TRBV27, the J call TRBJ1-1, with a weak D call TRBD1 (5 bases). CDR3 length: 15 residues. V was clipped by 7 bases and J by 0 bases, with 15 bases between them. Germline V CDR1 and CDR2: MNHEY, SMNVEV (reference sequence). The CDR3 is CASTSVSGVNTEAFF. CDR3 nucleotides: TGTGCCAGCACCTCCGTTTCGGGGGTGAACACTGAAGCTTTCTTT.

The chain links TRBV27 to TRBJ2-1; 8 bases line up with TRBD2. The CDR3 consists of 14 residues. Germline V lookup: CDR1 MNHEY, CDR2 SMNVEV (reference sequence). Trimming at V came to 3 bases and at J to 6 bases, leaving 4 bases not matched to a gene. DNA of the CDR3: TGTGCCAGCAGTTTCAGCCTAGCGGGCAATGAGCAGTTCTTC. Translated, it gives CASSFSLAGNEQFF.

DNA of the CDR3: TGTGCCAGCAGTCCGAGGCCAGGGACAGGTTCCTACAATGAGCAGTTCTTC. Translated: CASSPRPGTGSYNEQFF. The chain uses TRBV27 and TRBJ2-1; 8 bases are shared with TRBD1. This CDR3 spans 17 amino acids. Trimming cost V 5 bases and J 1 base; bases outside gene matches: 10. CDR1 and CDR2 from the germline V gene are MNHEY and SMNVEV (reference sequence).

The chain is built from TRBV6-2 or TRBV6-3 and TRBJ2-7; 9 bases are shared with TRBD1. The V segment lost 2 bases and the J segment 3 bases; nucleotides outside the gene matches: 5. The CDR3 totals 15 residues. CDR1 is MNHEY and CDR2 is SVGEGT in the germline V gene. CDR3 region: CASSYDGQGSYEQYV. As DNA, the CDR3 is TGTGCCAGCAGTTACGACGGACAGGGGAGCTACGAGCAGTACGTC.

The chain employs TRBV2 and TRBJ1-1, with a tentative D call TRBD1 (5 bases). The CDR3 is 15 amino acids. Trimming cost V 3 bases and J 0 bases, with 11 bases left between them. Germline lookup yields CDR1 SNHLY and CDR2 FYNNEI. The chain's CDR3 is CASSEQGLMNTEAFF. The CDR3 DNA follows: TGTGCCAGCAGTGAGCAGGGACTCATGAACACTGAAGCTTTCTTT.

J is TRBJ2-2 and V is TRBV6-5; D may be TRBD1 (6 bases). The germline V and J ends were trimmed by 10 bases and 2 bases, with 14 bases remaining between them. There are 14 residues in the CDR3. CDR1 and CDR2 from the germline V gene are MNHEY and SVGAGI. For the CDR3, the DNA is TGTGCCACCTCCGGGACATTAAACACCGGGGAGCTGTTTTTT. Encoded protein: CATSGTLNTGELFF.

V usage is TRBV28 and J usage is TRBJ2-7; weak D call: TRBD2 (5 bases). The CDR3 has 16 amino acids. Trimming shortened V by 4 bases and J by 0 bases, and 16 bases separated the two germline ends. Germline lookup yields CDR1 MDHEN and CDR2 SYDVKM. Here the CDR3 DNA reads TGTGCCAGCAGTTCGGGGTTGTACGGAAACTCCTACGAGCAGTACTTC. This encodes CASSSGLYGNSYEQYF.

V is TRBV7-9 and J is TRBJ1-1; D is unclear. This CDR3 has 14 amino acids. V lost 3 bases and J 0 bases, leaving 8 bases between the germline ends. The germline V gene encodes CDR1 SEHNR and CDR2 FQNEAQ (reference sequence). The CDR3 DNA sequence: TGTGCCAGCAGCTTCCCAGGCATGAACACTGAAGCTTTCTTT. This codes for CASSFPGMNTEAFF.

CDR3 coding DNA: TGTGCCATCAATCCGGGACAGGGGGAAAAGTACGAGCAGTACTTC. The encoded protein is CAINPGQGEKYEQYF. The chain recombines TRBV11-2 with TRBJ2-7; 11 bases fit TRBD1. J gave up 4 bases and V 10 bases, and 12 bases lay outside the gene matches. The CDR3 totals 15 residues. CDR1 and CDR2 from the germline V gene are SGHAT and FQNNGV. Complete variable domain (other parts from reference TRBV11-2 and TRBJ2-7): EAGVAQSPRYKIIEKRQSVAFWCNPISGHATLYWYQQILGQGPKLLIQFQNNGVVDDSQLPKDRFSAERLKGVDSTLKIQPAKLEDSAVYLCAINPGQGEKYEQYFGPGTRLTVT.

CDR3 loop: CASSKARGAVYEQYV. As DNA, the CDR3 is TGTGCCAGCAGCAAAGCCAGGGGGGCGGTTTACGAGCAGTACGTC. The rearrangement uses TRBV21-1 and TRBJ2-7; TRBD1, the D gene given by the table, was not confirmed from the DNA. TRBV21-1 is given as a pseudogene. CDR3 size: 15 residues.

This clone showed up just once. The V gene is TRBV5-1, the J gene TRBJ2-1, with 7 bases lining up with TRBD1. Germline CDR1 reads SGHRS; CDR2 reads YFSETQ. CDR3 length equals 16 residues. Losses at the gene ends were 0 bases for V and 0 bases for J; bases not matched to a gene: 3. CDR3 region: CASSLAGQSSYNEQFF. The CDR3, as DNA: TGCGCCAGCAGCTTGGCGGGACAGAGCTCCTACAATGAGCAGTTCTTC.

This clone is a singleton in its sample. The V and J genes are TRBV30 and TRBJ2-7; D is ambiguous. This CDR3 region has 11 residues. CDR1 and CDR2 from the germline V gene are GTSNPN and SVGIG (reference sequence). Trimming cost V 0 bases and J 9 bases, with 9 bases left between them. Here the CDR3 DNA reads TGTGCCTGGAGTGTTGGTGAAGCGCAGTACTTC. Its translation is CAWSVGEAQYF.

The gene calls are TRBV5-1 and TRBJ1-1; D might be TRBD1 (6 bases). Germline assignment: CDR1 SGHRS and CDR2 YFSETQ. CDR3 length: 13 residues. V lost 6 bases to trimming and J lost 1 base, with 10 bases between them. The CDR3 coding sequence is TGCGCCAGCAACATACAGGGGAACACTGAAGCTTTCTTT. This encodes CASNIQGNTEAFF.

This clone was counted a single time. The chain carries TRBV19 and TRBJ1-6, with D possibly being TRBD1 (6 bases). V shed 5 bases and J shed 9 bases, with 17 bases lying between them. This CDR3 spans 15 amino acids. Germline lookup yields CDR1 LNHDA and CDR2 SQIVND (reference sequence). For the CDR3, the DNA is TGTGCCAGTAGTTCAAACCCAGGGGACGGTTCACCCCTCCACTTT. Translating gives CASSSNPGDGSPLHF.

The chain has TRBV6-2 or TRBV6-3 and TRBJ1-1, with D possibly TRBD1 on 6 matching bases. V was shortened by 5 bases and J by 5 bases, with 12 bases between the two germline ends. The V gene's germline CDR1 is MNHEY and CDR2 SVGEGT. The CDR3 runs 13 residues. CDR3 nucleotides: TGTGCCAGCAGTCACAGGGAGAAGACTGAAGCTTTCTTT. It translates to CASSHREKTEAFF.

J is TRBJ1-2 and V is TRBV7-2, with 8 bases fitting TRBD1. The trim removed 5 bases at V and 1 base at J, leaving 9 bases unmatched. This CDR3 region has 16 residues. The germline V gene encodes CDR1 SGHTA and CDR2 FQGNSA. For the CDR3, the DNA is TGTGCCAGCAGCCGGGACAGGTCGAGGGTTAACTATGGCTACACCTTC. Translated, it gives CASSRDRSRVNYGYTF.

The sample holds one count of this clone. This chain joins TRBV6-5 and TRBJ1-2; weak D call: TRBD1 (5 bases). Germline CDR1 reads MNHEY; CDR2 reads SVGAGI. This CDR3 region has 14 residues. With 8 bases removed from V and 4 bases from J, the gap between germline ends came to 17 bases. This chain's CDR3 is CASRPPGGPYGYTF. Written as DNA, the CDR3 is TGTGCCAGCCGTCCACCCGGGGGTCCCTATGGCTACACCTTC.

This clone has a handful of counts. This rearrangement joins TRBV2 to TRBJ1-5; 10 bases are shared with TRBD1. J was trimmed by 8 bases and V by 3 bases; bases with no gene match: 4. The CDR3 covers 14 residues. Per germline, CDR1 SNHLY and CDR2 FYNNEI. CDR3 nucleotides: TGTGCCAGCAGTGAGGGACAGGGGAGGGAGCCCCAGCATTTT. This gives the protein CASSEGQGREPQHF. The full variable domain, with the rest looked up from reference TRBV2 and TRBJ1-5, is EPEVTQTPSHQVTQMGQEVILRCVPISNHLYFYWYRQILGQKVEFLVSFYNNEISEKSEIFDDQFSVERPDGSNFTLKIRSTKLEDSAMYFCASSEGQGREPQHFGDGTRLSIL.

This rearrangement joins TRBV7-9 to TRBJ2-2; 7 nucleotides line up with TRBD1. Germline V CDR1 and CDR2: SEHNR, FQNEAQ (reference sequence). The V segment lost 4 bases and the J segment 2 bases; nucleotides outside the gene matches: 10. This CDR3 has 17 residues. The CDR3 DNA is TGTGCCAGCAGCTCATTAAAGGGACAGACTAACACCGGGGAGCTGTTTTTT. Its protein is CASSSLKGQTNTGELFF. Full variable domain (outside the CDR3, taken from reference TRBV7-9 and TRBJ2-2): DTGVSQNPRHKITKRGQNVTFRCDPISEHNRLYWYRQTLGQGPEFLTYFQNEAQLEKSRLLSDRFSAERPKGSFSTLEIQRTEQGDSAMYLCASSSLKGQTNTGELFFGEGSRLTVL.